This TCR beta chain was documented in a study of long-term antiretroviral therapy in people with HIV. The assay used was immunoSEQ (version v3.0), run at survey level. Clones were read by immunoSEQ multiplex PCR, and TCRdb kept only the in-frame ones, dropping some. The sample contains 20,000 or so clones, less than 85% of which appear only once. CDR3 length: 17 amino acids. CDR1 and CDR2 from the germline V gene are KGHSH and LQKENI. The V and J ends lost 6 bases and 2 bases, in that order; junction bases with no gene match: 10. General study points: Dominance of pre-ART expanded clones persisted, fluctuating and often declining after ART. Blood dates from the mid-2000s to the late 2010s, possibly under older ART regimens.

Notes on this clone: Its antigen is unknown.

Sequencing was performed on unsorted PBMCs, taken at the start of antiretroviral therapy, before treatment. This clonotype originated in a man between 18 and 29 years old with HIV. The genes are TRBV18 and TRBJ2-2; 9 bases agree with TRBD2. The CDR3 nucleotides read TGTGCCAGCTCCGGGACTAGCCGCGCTCTAAACACCGGGGAGCTGTTTTTT. This encodes CASSGTSRALNTGELFF.